This T cell receptor (beta chain) was observed in a study of CD8 T cells in ankylosing spondylitis. General study findings and limits: Made up of about eight highly homologous variants, a TCR beta motif appeared characteristic of ankylosing spondylitis blood. In peripheral blood, disease-linked CD8+ clones occurred at relatively low frequencies.

Generation of TCR beta libraries employed quantitative 5'-RACE incorporating molecular barcodes. TCRdb itself ran the 5' RACE reads through MiXCR, one entry per CDR3 protein. The table shows a few hundred thousand distinct CDR3 sequences, with around 21% occurring only once. The sample holds a few counts of this clonotype. What it binds is unknown. Sample: blood, either unsorted or a sorted T cell fraction (not recorded which). The sequence came from a female donor with ankylosing spondylitis or in good health (not recorded which).

The CDR3 here is CASRRGLNYGYTF. For the CDR3, the DNA is TGTGCCAGCAGAAGGGGACTTAACTATGGCTACACCTTC. This rearrangement joins TRBV12-3 or TRBV12-4 to TRBJ1-2, with D maybe TRBD1 (5 bases). The V end was cut by 6 bases, the J end by 1 base, with 9 bases between. The CDR3 runs to 13 residues.